This T cell receptor (beta chain) came from a study of shared clonotypes between healthy human individuals. Trimming removed 2 bases at V and 1 base at J, with 9 bases between. Germline-derived CDR1 and CDR2 are SGHRS and YFSETQ. The CDR3 has 15 amino acids. Methods used by the authors: Junction-only immunoSEQ data arrived without quality scores, meaning filtering differed. TCRdb keeps only in-frame clones here, not all; method: immunoSEQ multiplex PCR. The V and J calls and the clone size are those of that table, but D and trimming were determined from the DNA. This table has a few million clones, around 90% appearing once. All of the donors resided in Nashville, Tennessee, and each was a Caucasian adult. The study, taken as a whole, reports: Represented diversity (both genetic and exposure-history) was limited by the small number of donors. Investigators expected sequencing depth to affect clonotype sharing among donors.

A note on this clone: Its antigen is not identified.

The sequenced sample was naive CD4+ T cells sorted from blood. Subset described: CD45RA+ positively selected. The origin of this receptor is a man aged 18 to 30 in good health. The rearrangement uses TRBV5-1 and TRBJ2-2; D remains unclear. The CDR3 loop is CASSFGMGNTGELFF. DNA of the CDR3: TGCGCCAGCAGCTTTGGAATGGGGAACACCGGGGAGCTGTTTTTT. Together with reference TRBV5-1 and TRBJ2-2, the CDR3 gives the full variable domain: KAGVTQTPRYLIKTRGQQVTLSCSPISGHRSVSWYQQTPGQGLQFLFEYFSETQRNKGNFPGRFSGRQFSNSRSEMNVSTLELGDSALYLCASSFGMGNTGELFFGEGSRLTVL.